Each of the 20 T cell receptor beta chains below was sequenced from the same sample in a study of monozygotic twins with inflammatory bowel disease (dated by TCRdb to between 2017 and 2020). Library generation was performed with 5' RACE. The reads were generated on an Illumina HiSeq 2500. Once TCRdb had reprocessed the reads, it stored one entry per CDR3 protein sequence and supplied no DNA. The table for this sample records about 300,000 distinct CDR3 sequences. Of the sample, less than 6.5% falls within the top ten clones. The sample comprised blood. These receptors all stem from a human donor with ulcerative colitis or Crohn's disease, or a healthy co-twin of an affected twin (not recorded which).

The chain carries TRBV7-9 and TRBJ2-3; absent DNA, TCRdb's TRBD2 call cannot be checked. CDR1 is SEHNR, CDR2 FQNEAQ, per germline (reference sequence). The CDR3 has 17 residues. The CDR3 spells CASSYSLGTSGTDTQYF.

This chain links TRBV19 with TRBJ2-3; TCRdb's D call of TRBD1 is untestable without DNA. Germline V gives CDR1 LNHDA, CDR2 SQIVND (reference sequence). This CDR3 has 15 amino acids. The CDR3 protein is CASSPWAGGTDTQYF.

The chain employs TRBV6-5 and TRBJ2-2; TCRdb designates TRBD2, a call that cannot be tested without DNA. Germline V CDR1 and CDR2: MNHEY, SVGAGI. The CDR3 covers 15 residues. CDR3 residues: CASSFSGLGTGELFF.

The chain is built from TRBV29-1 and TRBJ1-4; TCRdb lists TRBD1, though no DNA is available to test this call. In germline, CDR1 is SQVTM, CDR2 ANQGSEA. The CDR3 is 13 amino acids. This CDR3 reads CSVEDRGDEKLFF.

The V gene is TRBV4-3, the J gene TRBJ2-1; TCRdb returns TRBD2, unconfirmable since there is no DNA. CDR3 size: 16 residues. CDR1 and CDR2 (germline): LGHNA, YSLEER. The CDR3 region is CASSQDRRAGRNEQFF.

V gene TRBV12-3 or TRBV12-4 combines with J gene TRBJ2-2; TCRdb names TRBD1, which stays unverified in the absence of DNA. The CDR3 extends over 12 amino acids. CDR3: CASTLTPGELFF.

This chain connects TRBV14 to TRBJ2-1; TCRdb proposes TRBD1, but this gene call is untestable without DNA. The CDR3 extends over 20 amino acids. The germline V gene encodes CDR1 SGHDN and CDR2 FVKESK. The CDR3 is CASSQGWTGSVLSSYNEQFF.

The CDR3 protein is CASTLLGTSGETQYF. This chain uses TRBV5-4 with TRBJ2-5; TCRdb outputs TRBD2, but without DNA this stays unchecked. The CDR3 runs to 15 residues. CDR1 and CDR2 (germline): SGHNT, YYREEE (reference sequence).

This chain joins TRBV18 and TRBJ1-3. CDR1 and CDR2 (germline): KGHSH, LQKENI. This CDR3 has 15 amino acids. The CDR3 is CASSPTLGQGNTIYF.

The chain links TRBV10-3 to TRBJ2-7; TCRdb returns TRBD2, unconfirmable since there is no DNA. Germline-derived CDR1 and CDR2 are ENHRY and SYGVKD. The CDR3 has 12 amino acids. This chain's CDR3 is CARTSGDYEQYF.

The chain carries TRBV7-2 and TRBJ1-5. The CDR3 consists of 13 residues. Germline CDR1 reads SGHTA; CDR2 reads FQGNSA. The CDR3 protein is CASSLKKDQPQHF. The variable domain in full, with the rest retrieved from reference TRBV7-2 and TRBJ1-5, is GAGVSQSPSNKVTEKGKDVELRCDPISGHTALYWYRQSLGQGLEFLIYFQGNSAPDKSGLPSDRFSAERTGGSVSTLTIQRTQQEDSAVYLCASSLKKDQPQHFGDGTRLSIL.

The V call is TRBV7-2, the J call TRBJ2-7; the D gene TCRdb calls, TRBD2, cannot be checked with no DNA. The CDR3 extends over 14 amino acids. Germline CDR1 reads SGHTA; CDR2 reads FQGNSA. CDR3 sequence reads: CASTKTSGGYEQYF.

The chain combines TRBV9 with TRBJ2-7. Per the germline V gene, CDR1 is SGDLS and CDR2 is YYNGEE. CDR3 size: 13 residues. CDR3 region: CASSVGYSYEQYF.

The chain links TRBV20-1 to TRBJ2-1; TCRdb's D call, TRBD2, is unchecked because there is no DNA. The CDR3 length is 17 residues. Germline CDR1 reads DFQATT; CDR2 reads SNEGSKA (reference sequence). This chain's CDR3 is CSAREYSGPSSYNEQFF.

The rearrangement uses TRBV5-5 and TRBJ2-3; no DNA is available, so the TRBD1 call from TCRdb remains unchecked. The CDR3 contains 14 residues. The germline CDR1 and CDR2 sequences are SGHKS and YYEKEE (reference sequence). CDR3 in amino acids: CASNLQGATDTQYF. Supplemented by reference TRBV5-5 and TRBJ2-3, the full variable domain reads DAGVTQSPTHLIKTRGQQVTLRCSPISGHKSVSWYQQVLGQGPQFIFQYYEKEERGRGNFPDRFSARQFPNYSSELNVNALLLGDSALYLCASNLQGATDTQYFGPGTRLTVL.

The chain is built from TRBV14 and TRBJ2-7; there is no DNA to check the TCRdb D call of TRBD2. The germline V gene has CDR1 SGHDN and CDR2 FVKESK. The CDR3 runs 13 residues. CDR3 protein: CASSQLLGYEQYF.

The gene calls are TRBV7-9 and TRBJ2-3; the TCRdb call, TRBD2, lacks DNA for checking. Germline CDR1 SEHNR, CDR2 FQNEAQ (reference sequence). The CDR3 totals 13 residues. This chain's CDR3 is CASSLWTSPEQYF.

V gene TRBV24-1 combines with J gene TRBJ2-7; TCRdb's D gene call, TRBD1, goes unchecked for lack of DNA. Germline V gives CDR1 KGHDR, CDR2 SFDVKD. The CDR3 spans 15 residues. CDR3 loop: CATSDGSPGNYEQYF.

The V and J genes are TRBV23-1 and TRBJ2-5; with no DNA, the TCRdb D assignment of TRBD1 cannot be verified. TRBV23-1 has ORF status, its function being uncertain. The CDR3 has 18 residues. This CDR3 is CASSQWVRGGQYQETQYF.

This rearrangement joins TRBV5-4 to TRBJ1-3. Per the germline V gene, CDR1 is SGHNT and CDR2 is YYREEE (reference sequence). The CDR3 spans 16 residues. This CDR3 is CASSLGGSLSGNTIYF.